This T cell receptor beta chain was documented in a study of control samples from healthy donors and cancer patients. Germline lookup yields CDR1 MNHNS and CDR2 SASEGT. CDR3 length: 15 amino acids. Trimming pared 2 bases from V and 6 bases from J, leaving 17 bases between. Some clones are missing from TCRdb's copy, which holds only in-frame ones; the method was immunoSEQ multiplex PCR. The sample has about 75,000 clones, approximately 80% seen once; the top ten hold less than 15%. This clone was counted ten times or more. This sequence joins TRBV6-1 and TRBJ2-7, with D possibly TRBD2 on 7 matching bases. Material: blood. The receptor's source is a man aged 45-60 years in good health. This CDR3 reads CASSEFLSRGAEQYF. CDR3 DNA sequence: TGTGCCAGCAGTGAATTTCTGTCCCGGGGGGCCGAGCAGTACTTC.